This T cell receptor beta chain was recorded in a study of regulatory T cells in long-lasting Graves disease (dated by TCRdb to about 2021). Regarding the study in general: To count as having persistent Graves' disease, a patient had to have received antithyroid drug treatment for over 5 years with TSH receptor autoantibodies remaining persistently positive. Patients with persistent Graves' disease were compared with patients with newly diagnosed Graves' disease using TCR sequencing and RNA sequencing of peripheral blood. The study was registered as a clinical trial and conducted in China. A total of around 35 samples were covered by TCR sequencing, comprising about 13 persistent and about 20 newly diagnosed Graves' disease patients. In the clinical cohort, patients with persistent Graves' disease had used antithyroid drugs for an average of about 9.3 years. Broad study findings and their caveats: As a limitation, the authors acknowledged that the small sample size may reduce accuracy. The study examined only peripheral blood because the primary lesion, thyroid tissue, could not be accessed. More public clonotypes were shared among persistent patients (more than 2,500) than among newly diagnosed patients (more than 950). Sequencing and analysis were restricted to the TCR beta chain. Preferential use of TRBV28, TRBJ1-2 and TRBJ2-5 was observed in persistent disease, whereas TRBV20-1 and TRBJ2-1 were favored in newly diagnosed disease. Lower TCR Shannon entropy and fewer highly expanded clones were observed in persistent Graves' disease patients than in newly diagnosed patients, which suggested clonal expansion.

The sample's time point, from its label and the paper: persistent/refractory GD, antithyroid drugs over 5 years with positive TRAb. For both TCR sequencing and RNA sequencing, RNA was extracted from PBMCs in TRIzol. The diagnosis of Graves' disease followed American Thyroid Association guidelines. Patients for the study were recruited at an endocrinology department in Xi'an, China. Each patient gave 8.5 to 9.5 milliliters of peripheral blood, collected in an EDTA anticoagulant tube. Ficoll Paque Plus density gradient separation was used to isolate PBMCs, and no further T cell sorting was done. An Agilent 2100 Bioanalyzer and agarose gel were used to check RNA quality, and a NanoDrop 2000 was used to measure RNA concentration. Libraries were made using multiplex PCR. The sample was run on an Illumina HiSeq 4000. iRepertoire HTBI primers and Arm-PCR amplification of CDR3 regions were used to construct TCR beta libraries. Before sequencing, the PCR products went through gel purification. The authors processed their data as follows. Gene usage analysis of CDR3 amino acid clonotypes relied on the roughly 67 TRBV and over 13 TRBJ segments identified across samples. COPE and FqMerger were used to merge filtered high-quality paired reads into contigs. BLAST was used to align contigs to the IMGT TRBV, TRBD and TRBJ reference genes, and CDR3 was defined following IMGT. Any clonotype with a frequency above 0.1% was classified as a highly expanded clone. Repertoire diversity was measured by Shannon entropy, and V-J evenness by the Gini coefficient. A clonotype found in more than one individual was treated as public. TCRdb's own reprocessing of the public reads used fastp at Q25 and MiXCR and kept productive beta chains. Every entry covers one CDR3 protein and lists the most common genes and DNA from its rows. These V and J calls are TCRdb output, not the study's own analysis. The sample has around 340,000 distinct CDR3 sequences on record, less than 20% of them singletons. The top ten constitute less than 30% of the sample.

According to the germline V gene (reference sequence), CDR1 reads MNHEY and CDR2 reads SMNVEV. The CDR3 starts with the cysteine, ends with the phenylalanine, and has 15 residues. Only CDR3 DNA remains: 45 bases, in frame from the first base. Trimming leaves V shorter by 7 bases and J shorter by 8 bases, with the junction holding 13 bases beyond the gene matches. This clonotype was seen only once. Its antigen is not yet known. Base qualities are missing; no much larger clone stands one base away. One read is thin evidence. Recombination connected TRBV27 to TRBJ2-1, and TRBD1 matches 8 of the central bases. Source: peripheral blood mononuclear cells (PBMCs), taken when the disease was refractory, from a patient treated with antithyroid drugs. The receptor was derived from a female donor with Graves disease. The DNA reads TGTGCCAGCACCCAAACTTCTAGGGGACAGGATGAGCAGTTCTTC. It specifies CASTQTSRGQDEQFF.